The clone carrying this TCR beta chain was detected only once. A second PCR, run for about 7 to 11 cycles, used a sample-barcoded 5' primer plus a J-beta primer mix. The study obtained at least 3 million CDR3-containing paired-end reads from every sample. TCRdb redid the calling of the 5' RACE reads with MiXCR, one entry per CDR3 protein. The repertoire holds 910,000 or so distinct CDR3 sequences, with just over 50% as singletons. The CDR3 has 17 residues. Trimming took 0 bases from V and 4 from J, leaving 19 bases between them. Per germline, CDR1 DFQATT and CDR2 SNEGSKA (reference sequence). This sample was included in a study of blood T cells in healthy people across ages. Each donor gave roughly 9.1 milliliters of peripheral blood. At least 7 million PBMCs were isolated per sample.

Sequences were obtained from blood. The chain couples TRBV20-1 to TRBJ1-5, with D unclear. The clonotype originates from a woman in her fifties or sixties in good health. The CDR3 loop is CSARDRMRHNGNQPQHF. The CDR3 DNA is TGCAGTGCTAGAGATCGGATGAGGCACAATGGGAATCAGCCCCAGCATTTT.